The TCR beta chain under discussion was sequenced for a study of identical twins. Template switching introduced a universal primer site, and the cDNA bore unique molecular identifiers. TCRdb processed the 5' RACE reads anew with MiXCR; each CDR3 protein has one entry. The sample records around 280,000 distinct CDR3 sequences, under 9.5% being singletons. General study findings and limits: In monozygotic twins, models underestimated the sharing of out-of-frame TCR alpha. Insertions were fewer in abundant cord blood beta clonotypes, whereas memory repertoires showed none of this pattern.

In germline, CDR1 is MNHEY, CDR2 SVGAGI. CDR3 length equals 15 residues. The V end was cut by 2 bases, the J end by 1 base, with 10 bases between. No donor was unhealthy or non-Caucasian. This clonotype came up many times. No antigen is known for it. These data were also reused for a study on yellow fever vaccine responses in identical twins.

Sequences were obtained from memory (CD45RO+) T cells sorted from blood. This chain connects TRBV6-5 to TRBJ2-3, with D possibly TRBD2 on 7 matching bases. The TCR was taken from a woman aged 18-35 years in good health. CDR3 in DNA: TGTGCCAGCAGTTACGGCGGGGGCCGCACAGATACGCAGTATTTT. Translation: CASSYGGGRTDTQYF.